Below are 5 T cell receptor beta chains sequenced from a single sample in a study of Graves' ophthalmopathy and Graves' hyperthyroidism. Amplification from RNA transcripts yielded the TCR beta CDR3 regions. In the first round, RT-PCR was carried out with HTBI primers, and a multiplex PCR formed the second round. TCRdb redid the calling of the multiplex PCR reads with MiXCR, one entry per CDR3 protein. The sample gives some 750,000 distinct CDR3 sequences, 40% of which show up once; 44% is in the top ten. The sample was peripheral blood. These receptors all stem from an adult man with Graves' ophthalmopathy.

With respect to this clonotype: This may come from a read error, since a much larger clone is one base off. The chain has TRBV15 and TRBJ2-5; 8 bases fit TRBD1. CDR1 is LNHNV and CDR2 is YYDKDF in the germline V gene (reference sequence). The CDR3 sequence is 16 residues long. The CDR3: CATSRETRGPQGTQYF. CDR3 in DNA: TGTGCCACCAGCAGAGAAACCAGGGGGCCTCAAGGGACCCAGTACTTC.

The V gene is TRBV19, the J gene TRBJ2-5; D remains ambiguous. There are 12 residues in the CDR3. Germline V lookup: CDR1 LNHDA, CDR2 SQIVND (reference sequence). V was cut by 3 bases and J by 4 bases, with 6 bases left in between. The CDR3 DNA reads TGTGCCAGTAGTATCAGAGGAGAGACCCAGTACTTC. Its protein product is CASSIRGETQYF.

For this clonotype: Being one base from a much bigger clone, this may be a read error. This chain joins TRBV4-3 and TRBJ1-2; D remains unclear. In germline, CDR1 is LGHNA, CDR2 YSLEER. CDR3 length equals 14 residues. Written as DNA, the CDR3 is TGCGCCAACAGCCTGAGGCTCGTTGAGCTGGGCTACACCTTC. It translates to CANSLRLVELGYTF.

The chain has TRBV29-1 and TRBJ2-7, with D hard to call. V gave up 0 bases and J gave up 7 bases, with 10 bases separating them. There are 12 residues in the CDR3. Germline assignment: CDR1 SQVTM and CDR2 ANQGSEA. The CDR3 DNA reads as TGCAGCGTTGAAGATGGTACCTGGGAGCAGTACTTC. Its protein product is CSVEDGTWEQYF.

This clonotype was seen a handful of times. The chain employs TRBV19 and TRBJ2-5, with D perhaps TRBD2 (5 bases). Trimming left V 0 bases short and J 5 bases short, with 16 bases between. This CDR3 spans 16 amino acids. CDR1 and CDR2 (germline): LNHDA, SQIVND (reference sequence). In DNA form, the CDR3 reads TGTGCCAGTAGTATAGATCGGGGTAGGAGGAGGGAGACCCAGTACTTC. Its protein is CASSIDRGRRRETQYF.